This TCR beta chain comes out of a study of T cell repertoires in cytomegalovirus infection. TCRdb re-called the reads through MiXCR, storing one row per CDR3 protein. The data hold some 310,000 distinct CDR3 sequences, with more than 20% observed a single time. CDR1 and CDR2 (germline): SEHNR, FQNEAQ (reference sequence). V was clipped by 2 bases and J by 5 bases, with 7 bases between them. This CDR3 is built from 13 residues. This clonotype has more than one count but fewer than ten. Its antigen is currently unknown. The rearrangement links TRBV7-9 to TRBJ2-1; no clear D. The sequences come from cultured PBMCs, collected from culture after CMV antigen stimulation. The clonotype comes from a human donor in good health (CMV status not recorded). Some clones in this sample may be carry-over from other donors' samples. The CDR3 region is CASSLQHHNEQFF. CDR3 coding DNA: TGTGCCAGCAGCTTACAACACCACAATGAGCAGTTCTTC.